This TCR beta chain was profiled in a study of response to subunit inactivated influenza vaccine listed by TCRdb under 2018. About the investigation overall: Deep quantitative T cell receptor repertoire profiling was used in the study to track responses to a trivalent subunit inactivated influenza vaccine.

This clonotype was seen more than once but under ten times. Its recognized antigen is unknown. Base qualities are not recorded, but no much larger clone differs from it by a single base. Trimming at the junction amounts to 3 bases on V and 2 bases on J, and the germline ends lie 13 bases apart. Looking up the germline V gene yields CDR1 ENHRY and CDR2 SYGVKD. The CDR3 starts with the cysteine, ends with the phenylalanine, and has 15 residues. CDR3 DNA only is kept here, 45 bases in frame from base 1. What the authors observed across the whole study: The authors proposed that each seasonal influenza vaccination may bring in only a limited number of new T cells.

Preparation of the library involved RT-PCR. Data came from an Illumina HiSeq 2500. In-frame beta chains were kept once TCRdb had trimmed the public reads at Q25 with fastp and called clones with MiXCR. Entries are consolidated by CDR3 protein sequence, retaining the most common genes and DNA. Counted in this sample were fewer than 550,000 distinct CDR3 sequences; roughly 23% of them appeared once. The biggest ten clones account for 1.9% of the sample. This sequence was found in a man over 45 who received an inactivated influenza vaccine. Donor details come from another sample of the same person, matched by shared clones. The chain couples TRBV10-3 to TRBJ2-5, with the D gene uncertain. The source material was CD4+ T cells sorted from PBMCs, sampled about 5 days after vaccination. The nucleotides read TGTGCCATCAGTGAATTAAGGTTGAGGCAAGAGACCCAGTACTTC. It translates to CAISELRLRQETQYF.